Given below is one TCR beta chain in context. Germline CDR1 SEHNR, CDR2 FQNEAQ (reference sequence). The germline V and J ends were trimmed by 1 base and 7 bases, with 10 bases remaining between them. The CDR3 sequence is 14 residues long. This sample was included in a study of T cell changes during pregnancy in multiple sclerosis. TCRdb's copy holds only in-frame clones and misses some; the assay was immunoSEQ multiplex PCR. The sample has fewer than 50,000 clones; around nine tenths are singletons. This sequence originates from a female donor in good health, enrolled as a control in a pregnancy study. The material was CD4+ T cells from peripheral blood mononuclear cells, obtained in the second trimester of pregnancy. The genes are TRBV7-9 and TRBJ1-4, with D hard to call. The CDR3: CASSLVNTGEKLFF. The CDR3, as DNA: TGTGCCAGCAGCTTAGTGAACACGGGTGAAAAACTGTTTTTT.